One and the same sample provided the 13 T cell receptor beta chains below, sequenced in a study of monozygotic twins with inflammatory bowel disease. One entry per CDR3 protein, without DNA, is what TCRdb gives after re-calling the 5' RACE reads. In all, the sample yields 150,000 to 200,000 distinct CDR3 sequences. The sequenced sample was blood. These receptors came from a human donor with ulcerative colitis or Crohn's disease, or a healthy co-twin of an affected twin (not recorded which).

This chain uses TRBV19 with TRBJ2-2; the D call from TCRdb, TRBD1, cannot be confirmed without DNA. The CDR3 is made up of 15 amino acids. CDR1 is LNHDA and CDR2 is SQIVND in the germline V gene (reference sequence). The CDR3 spells CASSTGTGVSGELFF.

The CDR3 sequence is CASSSSGGMDPIGDTQYF. The chain uses TRBV7-3 and TRBJ2-3; lacking DNA, the TRBD1 call made by TCRdb goes unchecked. CDR1 SGHTA and CDR2 FQGTGA come from the germline V gene. The CDR3 covers 18 residues.

V is TRBV6-5 and J is TRBJ1-1; TCRdb's D call, TRBD1, is unchecked because there is no DNA. This CDR3 has 15 amino acids. Per germline, CDR1 MNHEY and CDR2 SVGAGI. The CDR3 loop is CASSWGEGAGTEAFF.

The chain links TRBV25-1 to TRBJ1-3. The CDR3 totals 15 residues. The V gene's germline CDR1 is MGHDK and CDR2 SYGVNS. The CDR3 reads CASSALLPFGNTIYF.

The chain links TRBV4-3 to TRBJ1-6; TCRdb calls TRBD1, which cannot be checked without DNA. Germline-derived CDR1 and CDR2 are LGHNA and YSLEER. The CDR3 sequence is 15 residues long. The CDR3 spells CASSQDDRDNSPLHF.

The rearrangement links TRBV7-3 to TRBJ1-2; the TCRdb D gene call, TRBD1, has no DNA to confirm it. Germline CDR1 is SGHTA and CDR2 is FQGTGA. This CDR3 spans 16 amino acids. This CDR3 reads CASSLNRGQGKDGYTF.

This chain joins TRBV18 and TRBJ2-2. This CDR3 has 12 residues. Germline V gene data show CDR1 as KGHSH and CDR2 as LQKENI. The CDR3 protein is CASSHDTGELFF.

The chain combines TRBV7-2 with TRBJ2-7; TCRdb gives TRBD1 as the D gene, but with no DNA this cannot be confirmed. Looked up from germline, CDR1 is SGHTA and CDR2 is FQGNSA. The CDR3 runs to 12 residues. The CDR3 sequence is CASSERGYEQYF.

This sequence joins TRBV19 and TRBJ1-1; the D call of TRBD1 rests on TCRdb alone, since no DNA is present to check it. This CDR3 spans 15 amino acids. CDR1 is LNHDA, CDR2 SQIVND, per germline (reference sequence). The CDR3 sequence is CASSMRQVPAGLAFF.

This sequence joins TRBV7-9 and TRBJ2-3; TCRdb proposes TRBD2, but this gene call is untestable without DNA. The CDR3 contains 17 residues. The germline V gene encodes CDR1 SEHNR and CDR2 FQNEAQ (reference sequence). The CDR3 protein is CASSWPASGRASDTQYF.

CDR3 in amino acids: CSAPLLARETQYF. This chain uses TRBV20-1 with TRBJ2-5; the D call of TRBD2 rests on TCRdb alone, since no DNA is present to check it. Germline lookup yields CDR1 DFQATT and CDR2 SNEGSKA (reference sequence). This CDR3 comprises 13 residues.

The gene calls are TRBV19 and TRBJ1-2; TCRdb calls TRBD1, which cannot be checked without DNA. The germline gives CDR1 LNHDA, CDR2 SQIVND (reference sequence). The CDR3 spans 18 residues. CDR3 loop: CASSIFGFEGLLSIGYTF.

Here the CDR3 reads CSASSDRGDEETQYF. The genes are TRBV20-1 and TRBJ2-5; without DNA, the TCRdb call of TRBD1 cannot be checked. The CDR3 consists of 15 residues. Germline V gene lookup returns CDR1 DFQATT and CDR2 SNEGSKA (reference sequence).